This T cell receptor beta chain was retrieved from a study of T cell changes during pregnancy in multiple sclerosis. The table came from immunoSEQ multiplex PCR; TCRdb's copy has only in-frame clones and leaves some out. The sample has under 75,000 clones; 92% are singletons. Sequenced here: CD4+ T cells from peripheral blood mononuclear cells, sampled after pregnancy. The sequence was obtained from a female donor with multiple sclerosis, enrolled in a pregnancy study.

The DNA for the CDR3 is TGCAGCGGAGGAGGGATGAACACTGAAGCTTTCTTT. Translation gives CSGGGMNTEAFF. V and J are TRBV29-1 and TRBJ1-1; D remains unclear. V lost 7 bases and J 0 bases, leaving 9 bases between the germline ends. Germline lookup yields CDR1 SQVTM and CDR2 ANQGSEA. The CDR3 sequence is 12 residues long.